This TCR beta chain originates from a study of T cell clonotyping in hematopoietic cell transplantation. Germline V CDR1 and CDR2: SGHAT, FQNNGV. The V end was cut by 6 bases, the J end by 3 bases, with 14 bases between. This CDR3 contains 15 residues. Produced via immunoSEQ multiplex PCR; TCRdb's table is partial and in-frame only. Of about 9,300 clones detected, approximately 87% appear once; the ten largest clones hold about 40%. The genes are TRBV11-2 and TRBJ2-2; possible D gene TRBD2, 6 bases. This TCR derives from a human patient who had an allogeneic stem cell transplant, so the T cells may come from the graft donor. The donor label of this sample is uncertain. Some clones in this sample may be carry-over from other donors' samples. The input for sequencing was PBMCs, taken 180 days after allogeneic stem cell transplant. CDR3: CASRLRWEDTGELFF. As DNA, the CDR3 is TGTGCCAGCAGACTAAGGTGGGAGGACACCGGGGAGCTGTTTTTT.